This entry lists 18 T cell receptor beta chains sequenced from one sample in a study of T cells in Graves' hyperthyroidism and ophthalmopathy. TCR beta CDR3 region amplification was performed from RNA transcripts. Using the HTBI primer set, a first-round RT-PCR was run on the TCR CDR3. TCRdb itself ran the multiplex PCR reads through MiXCR, one entry per CDR3 protein. The sample includes nearly 750,000 distinct CDR3 sequences, 35% of them seen just once. The sequenced sample was blood. The receptor set was obtained from a woman aged 40 to 50 with Graves' hyperthyroidism.

V usage is TRBV20-1 and J usage is TRBJ2-5; 9 bases agree with TRBD1. J was trimmed by 9 bases and V by 0 bases; bases with no gene match: 14. Looked up from germline, CDR1 is DFQATT and CDR2 is SNEGSKA (reference sequence). The CDR3 covers 16 residues. This chain's CDR3 is CSARDITGQGFQPQYF. The CDR3 region has the DNA TGCAGTGCTAGAGATATAACGGGACAGGGTTTCCAGCCCCAGTACTTC.

This clonotype has more than one count but fewer than ten. The rearrangement uses TRBV10-3 and TRBJ1-2, with a possible D match to TRBD1 (5 bases). The CDR3 totals 11 residues. Germline V gene lookup returns CDR1 ENHRY and CDR2 SYGVKD. The ends were cut back, 11 bases at V and 5 bases at J, with 12 bases in the middle. The CDR3 loop is CAFGTSYGYTF. As DNA, the CDR3 is TGTGCCTTCGGGACCTCTTATGGCTACACCTTC.

This clonotype has a handful of counts. The chain recombines TRBV15 with TRBJ2-5, with 9 positions matching TRBD1. From germline, CDR1 is LNHNV and CDR2 YYDKDF (reference sequence). This CDR3 region has 18 residues. The trim removed 2 bases at V and 3 bases at J, leaving 13 bases unmatched. The DNA for the CDR3 is TGTGCCACCAGCAGATTTATTAGCTCCGGGACAGGGAAAGAGACCCAGTACTTC. Its translation is CATSRFISSGTGKETQYF.

This clonotype was seen only a few times. The chain combines TRBV10-2 with TRBJ2-2, with 10 bases fitting TRBD2. The CDR3 sequence is 15 residues long. CDR1 is WSHSY and CDR2 is SAAADI in the germline V gene. The V and J ends lost 6 bases and 5 bases, in that order; junction bases with no gene match: 6. In DNA, the CDR3 is TGCGCCAGCAGGCGAGCGGGAGGGGGTACCGGGGAGCTGTTTTTT. Protein: CASRRAGGGTGELFF.

This clonotype was seen repeatedly, ten times or more. The rearrangement links TRBV25-1 to TRBJ1-4, with no clear D. Trimming took off 3 bases at V and 7 bases at J, with 18 bases between the two ends. Germline loops: CDR1 MGHDK, CDR2 SYGVNS. The CDR3 totals 16 residues. DNA for the CDR3: TGTGCCAGCAGTGACGAACGTTTCCCTCTTTCTGAAAAACTGTTTTTT. Translating gives CASSDERFPLSEKLFF. Full variable domain (remainder filled in from reference TRBV25-1 and TRBJ1-4): EADIYQTPRYLVIGTGKKITLECSQTMGHDKMYWYQQDPGMELHLIHYSYGVNSTEKGDLSSESTVSRIRTEHFPLTLESARPSHTSQYLCASSDERFPLSEKLFFGSGTQLSVL.

About this clonotype: At one of its ends the junction is not consistent with the germline gene, which may arise from a read error. The chain couples TRBV20-1 to TRBJ1-3, with 8 bases identical to TRBD1. CDR1 is DFQATT, CDR2 SNEGSKA, per germline (reference sequence). This CDR3 spans 15 amino acids. The CDR3 DNA follows: TGCAGTGCTTTGGATGGGCAGGGGGCTGGAAGCACCATATATTTT. Residues: CSALDGQGAGSTIYF.

This clonotype has just a few counts. V gene TRBV5-1 combines with J gene TRBJ1-1; D is undetermined. The length of the CDR3 is 13 residues. Germline V lookup: CDR1 SGHRS, CDR2 YFSETQ. V was pared by 3 bases and J by 6 bases, with 12 bases between. In DNA, the CDR3 is TGCGCCAGCAGCTCCACCCAGCGGGCTGAAGCTTTCTTT. This translates into CASSSTQRAEAFF.

About this clonotype itself: The junction and the germline gene differ at one end; a read error may be behind it. The chain recombines TRBV16 with TRBJ2-7; a possible D gene is TRBD2 (7 bases). Germline values: CDR1 KGHSY, CDR2 FQNENV. The CDR3 has 18 amino acids. The CDR3 DNA follows: TGTGCCAGCAGCCAAGAGAGGGGCGTGGGAGGGACATCCTGCGAGCAGTACTTC. Translated: CASSQERGVGGTSCEQYF. Filled out from reference TRBV16 and TRBJ2-7, the complete variable domain reads GEEVAQTPKHLVRGEGQKAKLYCAPIKGHSYVFWYQQVLKNEFKFLISFQNENVFDETGMPKERFSAKCLPNSPCSLEIQATKLEDSAVYFCASSQERGVGGTSCEQYFGPGTRLTVT.

V is TRBV7-9 and J is TRBJ2-7; 10 bases map to TRBD2. V was pared by 3 bases and J by 7 bases, with 9 bases of the junction left unmatched. This CDR3 contains 15 residues. Germline-derived CDR1 and CDR2 are SEHNR and FQNEAQ (reference sequence). The CDR3 region has the DNA TGTGCCAGCAGCTTTGGTCTAGCGGGAGTTAATGAGCAGTACTTC. Translation gives CASSFGLAGVNEQYF. The entire variable domain, with the rest obtained from reference TRBV7-9 and TRBJ2-7, is as follows: DTGVSQNPRHKITKRGQNVTFRCDPISEHNRLYWYRQTLGQGPEFLTYFQNEAQLEKSRLLSDRFSAERPKGSFSTLEIQRTEQGDSAMYLCASSFGLAGVNEQYFGPGTRLTVT.

The chain carries TRBV4-1 and TRBJ2-3, with a weak D call TRBD1 (5 bases). The V gene's germline CDR1 is MGHRA and CDR2 YSYEKL. The CDR3 totals 14 residues. Deletions cut 2 bases from V and 10 bases from J, with 16 bases between. CDR3 in amino acids: CASSQMDISGPQYF. CDR3 DNA sequence: TGCGCCAGCAGCCAAATGGACATCTCTGGGCCGCAGTATTTT.

Only a few counts were recorded for this clonotype. The DNA for the CDR3 is TGTGCCAGCAGTTACCCCATATCAGGCTACCAAGAGACCCAGTACTTC. Translating gives CASSYPISGYQETQYF. The chain links TRBV6-2 or TRBV6-3 to TRBJ2-5; D gene unclear. This CDR3 has 16 residues. CDR1 and CDR2 (germline): MNHEY, SVGEGT. Trimming took off 2 bases at V and 0 bases at J, with 13 bases between the two ends.

The chain couples TRBV29-1 to TRBJ2-7, with D possibly matching TRBD2 (5 bases). Matching the DNA end better, TRBJ2-1 makes the J call doubtful. This CDR3 is built from 13 residues. Looked up from germline, CDR1 is SQVTM and CDR2 is ANQGSEA. The CDR3 here is CSVDTGAYNEQFF. For the CDR3, the DNA is TGCAGCGTTGATACCGGGGCCTACAATGAGCAGTTCTTC.

The chain employs TRBV5-1 and TRBJ2-2; D gene ambiguous. Germline V gene sequence: CDR1 SGHRS, CDR2 YFSETQ. The CDR3 runs to 14 residues. Deletions cut 4 bases from V and 1 base from J, with 8 bases between. CDR3 coding DNA: TGCGCCAGCAGCCAAGATGAGAACACCGGGGAGCTGTTTTTT. It codes for CASSQDENTGELFF. The entire variable domain, with the rest obtained from reference TRBV5-1 and TRBJ2-2, is as follows: KAGVTQTPRYLIKTRGQQVTLSCSPISGHRSVSWYQQTPGQGLQFLFEYFSETQRNKGNFPGRFSGRQFSNSRSEMNVSTLELGDSALYLCASSQDENTGELFFGEGSRLTVL.

This clonotype has ten or more counts. The chain combines TRBV29-1 with TRBJ2-7, with TRBD1 matching 8 bases. The J segment lost 5 bases and the V segment lost 3 bases, leaving 9 bases of the junction unmatched. The CDR3 runs 14 residues. The germline gives CDR1 SQVTM, CDR2 ANQGSEA. DNA of the CDR3: TGCAGCGTTGATAGAGGACAGGGTGGCGACGAGCAGTACTTC. Translating gives CSVDRGQGGDEQYF.

This clonotype was counted at least ten times. This rearrangement joins TRBV10-2 to TRBJ2-7, with D unresolved. The CDR3 extends over 12 amino acids. Trimming took 5 bases from V and 0 from J, leaving 5 bases between them. Looked up from germline, CDR1 is WSHSY and CDR2 is SAAADI. CDR3: CASSKSSYEQYF. Written as DNA, the CDR3 is TGCGCCAGCAGTAAGAGCTCCTACGAGCAGTACTTC.

This clonotype was detected ten times or more. The CDR3 here is CASSLDGTAVAYTF. In nucleotides, the CDR3 is TGCGCCAGCAGCTTGGATGGGACAGCCGTTGCCTACACCTTC. This chain uses TRBV5-1 with TRBJ1-2; 7 bases align to TRBD1. From germline, CDR1 is SGHRS and CDR2 YFSETQ. The CDR3 covers 14 residues. Trimming at V came to 0 bases and at J to 10 bases, leaving 9 bases not matched to a gene. Using reference TRBV5-1 and TRBJ1-2 for the parts outside the CDR3, the full variable domain is KAGVTQTPRYLIKTRGQQVTLSCSPISGHRSVSWYQQTPGQGLQFLFEYFSETQRNKGNFPGRFSGRQFSNSRSEMNVSTLELGDSALYLCASSLDGTAVAYTFGSGTRLTVV.

This chain uses TRBV6-2 or TRBV6-3 with TRBJ1-2; TRBD1 matches 8 bases. The CDR3 has 14 residues. V shed 5 bases and J 4 bases; nucleotides not matched to a gene: 6. The germline V gene encodes CDR1 MNHEY and CDR2 SVGEGT. The CDR3 DNA is TGTGCCAGCAGTCCATGGACAGGGAGCTATGGCTACACCTTC. Amino acids: CASSPWTGSYGYTF.

Worth noting for this clonotype: The junction departs from germline at one end; a sequencing error may be responsible. This rearrangement joins TRBV5-4 to TRBJ2-7; the D call may be TRBD1 or TRBD2 (5 bases each). The CDR3 is 12 residues long. Germline CDR1 is SGHNT and CDR2 is YYREEE (reference sequence). CDR3 DNA sequence: TGTACCAGCAGCTTGGTGGGGGACGAGCAGTACTTC. Translation gives CTSSLVGDEQYF.